The 21 T cell receptor beta chains below were found in one sample sequenced in a study of T cell responses to AZD1222 COVID-19 vaccine. Sequenced by immunoSEQ multiplex PCR; TCRdb stores in-frame clones only, minus some. The sample shows tens of thousands of clones, approximately 90% of them seen only once. The sample in question was peripheral blood, obtained on day 0 of AZD1222 vaccination. The origin of the receptors is an adult in good health.

This clone was seen just once. The chain has TRBV11-2 and TRBJ1-6; no clear D. Trimming removed 5 bases at V and 8 bases at J, with 7 bases between. Germline CDR1 SGHAT, CDR2 FQNNGV. CDR3 length: 12 amino acids. DNA for the CDR3: TGTGCCAGCAGCCTCGCCTATTCACCCCTCCACTTT. Translated: CASSLAYSPLHF. Together with reference TRBV11-2 and TRBJ1-6, the CDR3 gives the full variable domain: EAGVAQSPRYKIIEKRQSVAFWCNPISGHATLYWYQQILGQGPKLLIQFQNNGVVDDSQLPKDRFSAERLKGVDSTLKIQPAKLEDSAVYLCASSLAYSPLHFGNGTRLTVT.

CDR3 sequence (DNA): TGTGCCAGCAGTCGTCTTCATGGGCAGGGCGGTTCTGTTGGCTACACCTTC. Its translation: CASSRLHGQGGSVGYTF. The chain carries TRBV11-2 and TRBJ1-2, with D possibly matching TRBD1 (5 bases). The germline V gene encodes CDR1 SGHAT and CDR2 FQNNGV. The CDR3 sequence is 17 residues long. V gave up 6 bases and J gave up 7 bases, with 27 bases separating them.

V usage is TRBV30 and J usage is TRBJ1-4; D remains unclear. The CDR3 is 15 amino acids. V lost 2 bases and J lost 3, with 13 bases in between. Germline CDR1 reads GTSNPN; CDR2 reads SVGIG (reference sequence). CDR3 amino acids: CAWSRPGRANEKLFF. The CDR3 nucleotides are TGTGCCTGGAGTCGCCCCGGTCGGGCTAATGAAAAACTGTTTTTT.

The gene calls are TRBV7-9 and TRBJ2-2; tentatively, D is TRBD2 (6 bases). Per germline, CDR1 SEHNR and CDR2 FQNEAQ (reference sequence). Between the trimmed V and J ends, which lost 4 bases and 7 bases, there was a span of 13 bases. This CDR3 region has 14 residues. CDR3 coding DNA: TGTGCCAGCAGCTATTGGACTACCAGCGGGGAGCTGTTTTTT. The encoded protein is CASSYWTTSGELFF.

The V call is TRBV7-2, the J call TRBJ2-5; a weak D match, TRBD1 (6 bases). Trimming cost V 5 bases and J 9 bases, with 16 bases left between them. Germline CDR1 reads SGHTA; CDR2 reads FQGNSA. This CDR3 comprises 13 residues. The CDR3 here is CASSLQGTDPQYF. CDR3 DNA: TGTGCCAGCAGCCTACAGGGAACGGACCCCCAGTACTTC.

J is TRBJ2-7 and V is TRBV23-1; D is unresolved. TRBV23-1 is marked as an open reading frame, function uncertain. Trimming took 0 bases from V and 4 from J, leaving 7 bases between them. The CDR3 has 13 amino acids. CDR3 coding DNA: TGCGCCAGCAGTCAATCGTCATGGTACGAGCAGTACTTC. The encoded protein is CASSQSSWYEQYF.

The rearrangement links TRBV5-1 to TRBJ1-1; TRBD1 is a possible D gene (5 bases). V lost 1 base and J 4 bases, leaving 14 bases between the germline ends. The CDR3 is 15 amino acids. Germline V lookup: CDR1 SGHRS, CDR2 YFSETQ. The CDR3 loop reads CASSLNSGRGTEAFF. CDR3 bases: TGCGCCAGCAGCTTGAACTCAGGAAGGGGCACTGAAGCTTTCTTT.

This chain joins TRBV14 and TRBJ2-7; 7 bases align to TRBD2. This CDR3 comprises 17 residues. J gave up 4 bases and V 0 bases, and 12 bases lay outside the gene matches. CDR1 and CDR2 from the germline V gene are SGHDN and FVKESK. CDR3 in amino acids: CASSQDFRLADRYEQYF. In DNA form, the CDR3 reads TGTGCCAGCAGCCAAGATTTCCGGCTAGCGGACCGGTACGAGCAGTACTTC.

This clone occurred a few times. The chain links TRBV7-9 to TRBJ2-7, with a weak D call TRBD1 (6 bases). The CDR3 contains 14 residues. Deletions cut 1 base from V and 6 bases from J, with 13 bases between. Germline CDR1 reads SEHNR; CDR2 reads FQNEAQ (reference sequence). The CDR3: CASSLDRVGGEQYF. CDR3 nucleotides: TGTGCCAGCAGCTTAGACAGGGTTGGGGGCGAGCAGTACTTC.

This clone was picked up one time. J is TRBJ2-4 and V is TRBV7-2, with TRBD2 as a possible D gene (6 bases). This CDR3 has 14 amino acids. Between the trimmed V and J ends, which lost 4 bases and 9 bases, there was a span of 16 bases. In germline, CDR1 is SGHTA, CDR2 FQGNSA. The CDR3 DNA sequence: TGTGCCAGCAGCTCTAGCGACTTTTCCGTCATTCAGTACTTC. This translates into CASSSSDFSVIQYF.

The rearrangement uses TRBV6-1 and TRBJ1-5; D is possibly TRBD1 (6 bases). V was cut by 1 base and J by 1 base, with 8 bases left in between. This CDR3 is 15 amino acids long. The V gene's germline CDR1 is MNHNS and CDR2 SASEGT. CDR3 sequence (DNA): TGTGCCAGCAGTGAAGACGGACAGAGCAATCAGCCCCAGCATTTT. Protein: CASSEDGQSNQPQHF.

This chain connects TRBV11-2 to TRBJ2-5; 7 bases fit TRBD2. Trimming cost V 7 bases and J 5 bases; bases outside gene matches: 13. The CDR3 has 15 residues. Germline assignment: CDR1 SGHAT and CDR2 FQNNGV. CDR3 sequence: CASTVSTAGAETQYF. CDR3 nucleotides: TGTGCCAGCACCGTCTCGACTGCGGGAGCGGAGACCCAGTACTTC. Variable domain in full (rest from reference TRBV11-2 and TRBJ2-5): EAGVAQSPRYKIIEKRQSVAFWCNPISGHATLYWYQQILGQGPKLLIQFQNNGVVDDSQLPKDRFSAERLKGVDSTLKIQPAKLEDSAVYLCASTVSTAGAETQYFGPGTRLLVL.

The rearrangement joins TRBV19 to TRBJ2-7; 8 positions match TRBD1. Germline V gene data show CDR1 as LNHDA and CDR2 as SQIVND (reference sequence). The CDR3 is 16 amino acids. V shed 6 bases and J 2 bases; nucleotides not matched to a gene: 12. This chain's CDR3 is CASSSRAGGSPYEQYF. Here the CDR3 DNA reads TGTGCCAGTAGCTCGAGGGCAGGGGGCTCCCCCTACGAGCAGTACTTC.

This clone showed up many times. The CDR3 DNA reads TGTGCCAGCAGCTTCAAGGGTAGGGACACCGGGGAGCTGTTTTTT. This translates into CASSFKGRDTGELFF. This chain connects TRBV7-2 to TRBJ2-2; D gene ambiguous. Trimming cost V 3 bases and J 3 bases, with 11 bases left between them. Germline V gives CDR1 SGHTA, CDR2 FQGNSA. The CDR3 runs 15 residues.

The chain couples TRBV19 to TRBJ1-1, with 9 positions matching TRBD1. Unmatched junction bases numbered 14, after V lost 5 bases and J lost 1 base. The germline gives CDR1 LNHDA, CDR2 SQIVND (reference sequence). The CDR3 covers 18 residues. The CDR3 reads CASSSPPGTGRGNTEAFF. CDR3 nucleotide sequence: TGTGCCAGTAGTTCCCCCCCCGGGACAGGGAGGGGGAACACTGAAGCTTTCTTT.

V usage is TRBV7-2 and J usage is TRBJ2-1; 9 nucleotides line up with TRBD1. This CDR3 region has 16 residues. Germline CDR1 is SGHTA and CDR2 is FQGNSA. The V segment lost 1 base and the J segment 6 bases; nucleotides outside the gene matches: 7. CDR3 bases: TGTGCCAGCAGCTTAGTTGGGACAGGGAGTTTCAATGAGCAGTTCTTC. It translates to CASSLVGTGSFNEQFF.

This clone is a singleton in its sample. This CDR3 is CASRLAGGTNTGELFF. In nucleotides, the CDR3 is TGTGCCAGCAGACTAGCGGGGGGAACGAACACCGGGGAGCTGTTTTTT. V usage is TRBV7-9 and J usage is TRBJ2-2; 12 positions agree with TRBD2. Germline V gene data show CDR1 as SEHNR and CDR2 as FQNEAQ (reference sequence). V lost 6 bases and J lost 0; bases outside the gene matches: 2. The CDR3 consists of 16 residues.

This clone has ten or more counts. The gene calls are TRBV7-9 and TRBJ2-7; D ambiguous. In germline, CDR1 is SEHNR, CDR2 FQNEAQ (reference sequence). Trimming stripped 5 bases from V and 0 bases from J, with 11 bases between. The CDR3 totals 14 residues. This CDR3 reads CASSGSGISYEQYF. Written as DNA, the CDR3 is TGTGCCAGCAGCGGATCGGGCATCTCCTACGAGCAGTACTTC.

This clone was recorded only once. The chain employs TRBV21-1 and TRBJ2-3; the table names TRBD2, a call not compared with the DNA. TRBV21-1 is noted as a pseudogene. The CDR3 contains 16 residues. The CDR3 DNA sequence: TGTGCCAGCAGCAAAAAACTAGCGGGGAGCACAGATACGCAGTATTTT. Translation: CASSKKLAGSTDTQYF.

This chain connects TRBV28 to TRBJ1-2; weak D call: TRBD1 (6 bases). CDR3 length equals 14 residues. V lost 2 bases and J 5 bases, leaving 12 bases between the germline ends. Looked up from germline, CDR1 is MDHEN and CDR2 is SYDVKM. Here the CDR3 DNA reads TGTGCCAGCAGTTTAAGCAGGGGAGGGTATGGCTACACCTTC. This gives the protein CASSLSRGGYGYTF.

The rearrangement joins TRBV5-1 to TRBJ2-7; 8 nucleotides align to TRBD1. The CDR3 length is 16 residues. V was pared by 0 bases and J by 2 bases, with 7 bases of the junction left unmatched. Germline V CDR1 and CDR2: SGHRS, YFSETQ. CDR3 loop: CASSLGGTGPTYEQYF. The CDR3 DNA sequence: TGCGCCAGCAGCTTGGGGGGGACAGGCCCGACCTACGAGCAGTACTTC.